These 26 T cell receptor beta chains came from one sample sequenced in a study of molecular identifiers for immune sequencing clone quantification. TCRdb re-analysed the PCR reads in MiXCR, keeping a single row per CDR3 protein. This table holds around 480,000 distinct CDR3 sequences, around 23% found once. What was sequenced was naive CD8+ T cells from blood, with Jurkat cell RNA spiked in. Noted subset: FACS-sorted CD8+CD4-CCR7+CD45RA+ naive T cells. The receptors come from a human donor in good health. Some libraries in this study had Jurkat cell RNA spiked in.

This clonotype was counted many times. The chain recombines TRBV9 with TRBJ1-6; D is possibly TRBD1 (5 bases). V was clipped by 0 bases and J by 7 bases, with 11 bases between them. The CDR3 covers 15 residues. Per the germline V gene, CDR1 is SGDLS and CDR2 is YYNGEE. Here the CDR3 DNA reads TGTGCCAGCAGCGTAGAAGGGGAGCTAAATTCACCCCTCCACTTT. It translates to CASSVEGELNSPLHF.

On this clonotype itself: No conserved phenylalanine or tryptophan is present at the end of the CDR3, so a read error is the likely explanation. J is TRBJ2-7 and V is TRBV5-3; 8 positions match TRBD1. TRBV5-3 is marked as an open reading frame, function uncertain. CDR3 length: 14 amino acids. The ends lost 8 bases at V and 6 bases at J; junction bases unmatched: 13. The CDR3 bases are TGTGCCAGCAACTATCACGGGACAGGCGGCGAGCAGTACCTC. Residues: CASNYHGTGGEQYL.

This clonotype appeared a few times. This chain joins TRBV30 and TRBJ1-5; 10 bases align to TRBD1. The CDR3 is 14 amino acids. Germline V lookup: CDR1 GTSNPN, CDR2 SVGIG (reference sequence). V lost 2 bases, J lost 9 bases, and 7 bases stayed unmatched. DNA for the CDR3: TGTGCCTGGAGTCCGGGACAGGGGTTTCGGCCCCAGCATTTT. Encoded protein: CAWSPGQGFRPQHF. Variable domain in full (rest from reference TRBV30 and TRBJ1-5): SQTIHQWPATLVQPVGSPLSLECTVEGTSNPNLYWYRQAAGRGLQLLFYSVGIGQISSEVPQNLSASRPQDRQFILSSKKLLLSDSGFYLCAWSPGQGFRPQHFGDGTRLSIL.

This clonotype was seen more than once but under ten times. The CDR3 spells CASSYVSSGELFF. DNA for the CDR3: TGTGCCAGCAGTTACGTTAGCTCCGGGGAGCTGTTTTTT. V gene TRBV6-5 combines with J gene TRBJ2-2, with D hard to call. Germline V gene lookup returns CDR1 MNHEY and CDR2 SVGAGI. Trimming took 2 bases from V and 6 from J, leaving 7 bases between them. The CDR3 has 13 residues.

On this clonotype: Germline and junction disagree at one end, which may indicate a read error. The chain couples TRBV2 to TRBJ1-5; D is ambiguous. CDR1 SNHLY and CDR2 FYNNEI come from the germline V gene. This CDR3 comprises 14 residues. The CDR3 is CANSPSDSNQPQHF. The CDR3 nucleotides are TGTGCCAACAGTCCATCGGATAGCAATCAGCCCCAGCATTTT. The whole variable domain, remainder taken from reference TRBV2 and TRBJ1-5, is EPEVTQTPSHQVTQMGQEVILRCVPISNHLYFYWYRQILGQKVEFLVSFYNNEISEKSEIFDDQFSVERPDGSNFTLKIRSTKLEDSAMYFCANSPSDSNQPQHFGDGTRLSIL.

In this sample, this clonotype turned up many times. The gene calls are TRBV7-9 and TRBJ1-1; D gene uncertain. Germline V gene sequence: CDR1 SEHNR, CDR2 FQNEAQ (reference sequence). This CDR3 is built from 15 residues. Trimming took 1 base from V and 2 from J, leaving 11 bases between them. The CDR3 DNA reads as TGTGCCAGCAGCTTAGGTGAGGATTATAACACTGAAGCTTTCTTT. As protein: CASSLGEDYNTEAFF.

The genes are TRBV11-1 and TRBJ2-7; D is unresolved. The CDR3 has 15 residues. V was trimmed by 0 bases and J by 3 bases, leaving 12 bases between them. CDR1 SGHAT and CDR2 FQDESV come from the germline V gene (reference sequence). CDR3 loop: CASSLAGRAGYEQYF. The CDR3 DNA reads TGTGCCAGCAGCTTAGCGGGCCGGGCAGGCTACGAGCAGTACTTC.

The chain combines TRBV3-1 with TRBJ2-5, with 7 bases identical to TRBD2. Trimming took 0 bases from V and 4 from J; bases not matched to a gene: 11. Germline CDR1 LGHDT, CDR2 YNNKEL (reference sequence). This CDR3 comprises 17 residues. CDR3: CASSQDSGPGGLETQYF. The CDR3 nucleotides read TGTGCCAGCAGCCAAGATTCCGGCCCCGGGGGGTTAGAGACCCAGTACTTC.

V usage is TRBV2 and J usage is TRBJ2-1, with 8 bases aligning to TRBD2. V lost 7 bases and J lost 9; bases outside the gene matches: 17. The germline CDR1 and CDR2 sequences are SNHLY and FYNNEI. The CDR3 length is 16 residues. CDR3 sequence: CASIAGKYTYGGEQFF. The CDR3 DNA is TGTGCCAGCATAGCGGGAAAATACACTTATGGCGGTGAGCAGTTCTTC.

About this clonotype: Just one base apart from a much larger clone, this may be a read error. The chain joins TRBV20-1 to TRBJ2-7, with D possibly TRBD2 on 5 matching bases. In germline, CDR1 is DFQATT, CDR2 SNEGSKA (reference sequence). The CDR3 extends over 10 amino acids. DNA for the CDR3: TGCAGTGCTAATGACTACGAGCGGTACTTC. This translates into CSANDYERYF.

The CDR3 region has the DNA TGTGCCATCCGGGACAGGGGGCGCCCCTACGAGCAGTACTTC. Translated, it gives CAIRDRGRPYEQYF. The rearrangement links TRBV2 to TRBJ2-7, with 12 bases aligning to TRBD1. J lost 2 bases, V lost 10 bases, and 6 bases had no gene match. The CDR3 totals 14 residues. Looked up from germline, CDR1 is SNHLY and CDR2 is FYNNEI.

J is TRBJ2-1 and V is TRBV25-1; 11 nucleotides agree with TRBD1. This CDR3 spans 13 amino acids. Trimming removed 10 bases from V and 8 bases from J; junction bases left unmatched: 7. Germline V gene sequence: CDR1 MGHDK, CDR2 SYGVNS. CDR3 region: CATGTGGNDEQFF. The CDR3 coding sequence is TGTGCCACCGGGACAGGGGGGAACGATGAGCAGTTCTTC.

This clonotype was counted at least ten times. The rearrangement uses TRBV10-3 and TRBJ2-7; D is uncertain. This CDR3 is built from 12 residues. Germline-derived CDR1 and CDR2 are ENHRY and SYGVKD. Between the trimmed V and J ends, which lost 4 bases and 2 bases, there was a span of 6 bases. CDR3 protein: CAISGETYEQYF. The CDR3, as DNA: TGTGCCATCAGTGGAGAAACCTACGAGCAGTACTTC.

V usage is TRBV21-1 and J usage is TRBJ2-2. TRBV21-1 is labeled a pseudogene. The CDR3 spans 17 residues. CDR3 sequence (DNA): TGTGCCAGCAGCAAAGTCGGCAGCGCAGTCTTCACCGGGGAGCTGTTTTTT. It encodes CASSKVGSAVFTGELFF.

Only a few counts were recorded for this clonotype. The rearrangement links TRBV7-9 to TRBJ2-3; 8 nucleotides agree with TRBD2. From germline, CDR1 is SEHNR and CDR2 FQNEAQ (reference sequence). The V gene end was trimmed by 11 bases and the J gene end by 4 bases; junction bases not matched to a gene: 17. The length of the CDR3 is 16 residues. CDR3 protein: CARYPLSGGTPDTQYF. For the CDR3, the DNA is TGTGCCCGCTACCCCTTGAGCGGGGGTACCCCAGATACGCAGTATTTT.

This clonotype was recorded a few times. This chain uses TRBV12-3 or TRBV12-4 with TRBJ2-7; D is perhaps TRBD2 (6 bases). This CDR3 spans 15 amino acids. The V end was cut by 6 bases, the J end by 4 bases, with 19 bases between. The CDR3: CASSHSARGWYEQYF. Written as DNA, the CDR3 is TGTGCCAGCAGCCACTCAGCGCGGGGATGGTACGAGCAGTACTTC.

This clonotype was detected only a few times. This chain links TRBV7-8 with TRBJ2-3; D perhaps matches TRBD2 (5 bases). The germline V and J ends were trimmed by 5 bases and 5 bases, with 14 bases remaining between them. CDR3 size: 14 residues. Germline assignment: CDR1 SGHVS and CDR2 FQNEAQ. The CDR3 here is CASSPGDYRDTQYF. CDR3 nucleotides: TGTGCCAGCAGCCCCGGTGACTACAGAGATACGCAGTATTTT.

This clonotype was counted only a few times. This chain joins TRBV28 and TRBJ2-3; D remains unclear. V was shortened by 3 bases and J by 6 bases, with 10 bases between the two germline ends. Germline V gives CDR1 MDHEN, CDR2 SYDVKM. The CDR3 length is 13 residues. This CDR3 is CASSFRLGDTQYF. Here the CDR3 DNA reads TGTGCCAGCAGTTTCAGACTCGGGGATACGCAGTATTTT.

This rearrangement joins TRBV24-1 to TRBJ2-3; D unclear. Germline V gene sequence: CDR1 KGHDR, CDR2 SFDVKD. V dropped 4 bases and J dropped 5 bases, with 9 bases sitting between them. The length of the CDR3 is 13 residues. CDR3 bases: TGTGCCACCAGTGACAACCCCGGAGATACGCAGTATTTT. Translating it yields CATSDNPGDTQYF.

This clonotype turned up a few times. The chain joins TRBV20-1 to TRBJ2-5, with 11 bases aligning to TRBD2. Losses at the gene ends were 0 bases for V and 4 bases for J; bases not matched to a gene: 4. The germline V gene encodes CDR1 DFQATT and CDR2 SNEGSKA (reference sequence). The CDR3 contains 15 residues. The CDR3 sequence: CSAREALAGAETQYF. The CDR3 nucleotides are TGCAGTGCTAGAGAGGCACTAGCGGGAGCAGAGACCCAGTACTTC.

Note on this clonotype: This is likely a read error, given that the CDR3 carries no conserved phenylalanine or tryptophan at its end. J is TRBJ1-1 and V is TRBV7-9, with D unresolved. Germline lookup yields CDR1 SEHNR and CDR2 FQNEAQ (reference sequence). The CDR3 runs 13 residues. Between the trimmed V and J ends, which lost 4 bases and 7 bases, there was a span of 13 bases. The CDR3 sequence: CASSSEWEVEAFL. CDR3 DNA: TGTGCCAGCAGCTCCGAGTGGGAGGTTGAAGCTTTCCTT.

This clonotype was found a few times. V gene TRBV5-6 combines with J gene TRBJ2-1, with 7 bases aligning to TRBD1. Per germline, CDR1 SGHDT and CDR2 YYEEEE. The V segment lost 4 bases and the J segment 2 bases; nucleotides outside the gene matches: 6. The CDR3 consists of 15 residues. In nucleotides, the CDR3 is TGTGCCAGCAGCCTGACAGGGTTCCCCTACAATGAGCAGTTCTTC. Translating it yields CASSLTGFPYNEQFF.

The J gene is TRBJ1-1, the V gene TRBV11-2; D is possibly TRBD1 (5 bases). CDR3 length: 16 amino acids. CDR1 is SGHAT, CDR2 FQNNGV, per germline. V was shortened by 1 base and J by 0 bases, with 12 bases between the two germline ends. The CDR3 DNA follows: TGTGCCAGCAGCTTAGTATTGGGACGGATGAACACTGAAGCTTTCTTT. Protein: CASSLVLGRMNTEAFF.

This clonotype has only a few counts. The chain employs TRBV6-2 or TRBV6-3 and TRBJ2-5, with TRBD1 identical over 7 bases. Trimming took 2 bases from V and 3 from J; bases not matched to a gene: 6. This CDR3 is built from 15 residues. Germline CDR1 MNHEY, CDR2 SVGEGT. The CDR3 here is CASSYTGQSEETQYF. Written as DNA, the CDR3 is TGTGCCAGCAGTTACACGGGACAGAGTGAAGAGACCCAGTACTTC.

V gene TRBV20-1 combines with J gene TRBJ2-7; no definite D call. The CDR3 consists of 15 residues. Trimming stripped 0 bases from V and 1 base from J, with 13 bases between. Germline assignment: CDR1 DFQATT and CDR2 SNEGSKA (reference sequence). CDR3: CSARDLGGASYEQYF. CDR3 nucleotides: TGCAGTGCTAGAGATCTTGGCGGAGCTTCCTACGAGCAGTACTTC.

This clonotype was detected a few times. The chain links TRBV9 to TRBJ1-1; D may be TRBD1 (5 bases). Germline V gives CDR1 SGDLS, CDR2 YYNGEE. V dropped 4 bases and J dropped 5 bases, with 15 bases sitting between them. The CDR3 is made up of 14 amino acids. CDR3 nucleotides: TGTGCCAGCAGCCCAACTCAGGGACGAACTGAAGCTTTCTTT. Protein sequence: CASSPTQGRTEAFF.